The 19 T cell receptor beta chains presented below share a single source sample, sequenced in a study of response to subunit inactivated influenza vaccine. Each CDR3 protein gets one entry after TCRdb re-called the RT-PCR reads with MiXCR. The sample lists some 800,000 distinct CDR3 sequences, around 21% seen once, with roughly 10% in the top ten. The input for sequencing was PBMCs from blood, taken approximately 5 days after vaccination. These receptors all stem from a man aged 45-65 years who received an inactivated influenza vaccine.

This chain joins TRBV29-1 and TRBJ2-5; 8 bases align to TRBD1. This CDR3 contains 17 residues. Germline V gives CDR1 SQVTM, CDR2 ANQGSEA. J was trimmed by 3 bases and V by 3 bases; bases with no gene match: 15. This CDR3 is CSVELIRGHGREETQYF. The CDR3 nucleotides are TGCAGCGTTGAGTTGATCAGGGGGCACGGGCGTGAAGAGACCCAGTACTTC.

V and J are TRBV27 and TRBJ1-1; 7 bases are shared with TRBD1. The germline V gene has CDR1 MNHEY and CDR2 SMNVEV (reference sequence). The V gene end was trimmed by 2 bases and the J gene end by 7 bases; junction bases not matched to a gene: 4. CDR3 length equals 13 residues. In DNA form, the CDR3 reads TGTGCCAGCAGTTTAAAAGGGGGCGGTGAAGCTTTCTTT. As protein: CASSLKGGGEAFF.

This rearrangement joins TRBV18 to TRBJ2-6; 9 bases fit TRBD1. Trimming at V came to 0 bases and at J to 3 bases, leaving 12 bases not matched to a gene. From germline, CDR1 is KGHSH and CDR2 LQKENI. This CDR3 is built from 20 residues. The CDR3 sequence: CASSPPGTGTGSVGANVLTF. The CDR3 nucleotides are TGTGCCAGCTCACCACCGGGGACGGGGACAGGGTCCGTTGGGGCCAACGTCCTGACTTTC. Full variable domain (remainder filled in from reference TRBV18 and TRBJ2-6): NAGVMQNPRHLVRRRGQEARLRCSPMKGHSHVYWYRQLPEEGLKFMVYLQKENIIDESGMPKERFSAEFPKEGPSILRIQQVVRGDSAAYFCASSPPGTGTGSVGANVLTFGAGSRLTVL.

CDR3 nucleotide sequence: TGTGCCATACGGACAGATATGAACACTGAAGCTTTCTTT. Encoded protein: CAIRTDMNTEAFF. V usage is TRBV10-3 and J usage is TRBJ1-1, with a possible D match to TRBD1 (6 bases). Between the trimmed V and J ends, which lost 9 bases and 0 bases, there was a span of 11 bases. CDR1 is ENHRY, CDR2 SYGVKD, per germline. The length of the CDR3 is 13 residues.

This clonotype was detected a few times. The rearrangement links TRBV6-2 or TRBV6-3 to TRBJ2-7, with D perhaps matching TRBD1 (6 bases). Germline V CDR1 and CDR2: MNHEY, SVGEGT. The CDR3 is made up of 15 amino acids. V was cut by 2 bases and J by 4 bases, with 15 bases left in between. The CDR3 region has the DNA TGTGCCAGCAGTTACCTTCAGGGGCGGAATTACGAGCAGTACTTC. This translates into CASSYLQGRNYEQYF.

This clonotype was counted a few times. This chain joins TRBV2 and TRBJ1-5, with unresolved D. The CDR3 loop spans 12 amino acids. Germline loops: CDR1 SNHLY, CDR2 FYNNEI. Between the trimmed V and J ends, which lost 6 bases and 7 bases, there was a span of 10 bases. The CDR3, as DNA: TGTGCCAGCAGGGCCATCGGCCAGCCCCAGCATTTT. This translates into CASRAIGQPQHF.

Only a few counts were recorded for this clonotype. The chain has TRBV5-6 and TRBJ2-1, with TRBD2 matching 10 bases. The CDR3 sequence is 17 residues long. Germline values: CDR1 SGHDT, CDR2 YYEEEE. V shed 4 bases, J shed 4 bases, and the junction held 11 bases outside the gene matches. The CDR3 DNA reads TGTGCCAGCAGCCCTTTAGCGGGAGGCTTGATATACAATGAGCAGTTCTTC. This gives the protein CASSPLAGGLIYNEQFF.

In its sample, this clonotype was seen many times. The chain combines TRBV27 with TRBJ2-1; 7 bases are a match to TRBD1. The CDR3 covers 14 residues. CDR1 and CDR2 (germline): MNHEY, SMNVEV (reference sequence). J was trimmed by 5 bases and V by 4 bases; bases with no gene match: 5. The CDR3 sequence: CASSSGQFNNEQFF. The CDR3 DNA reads TGTGCCAGCAGTTCGGGACAGTTCAACAATGAGCAGTTCTTC.

The CDR3 region is CASSLAGSDYGYTF. In DNA form, the CDR3 reads TGTGCCAGCAGCTTAGCGGGGTCAGACTATGGCTACACCTTC. The J gene is TRBJ1-2, the V gene TRBV7-2; D unclear. V lost 0 bases and J lost 3, with 8 bases in between. Germline values: CDR1 SGHTA, CDR2 FQGNSA. The CDR3 length is 14 residues.

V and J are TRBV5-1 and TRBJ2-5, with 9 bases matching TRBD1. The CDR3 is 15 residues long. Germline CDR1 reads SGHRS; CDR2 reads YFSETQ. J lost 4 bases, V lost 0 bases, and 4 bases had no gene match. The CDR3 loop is CASSLDGTGRETQYF. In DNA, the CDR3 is TGCGCCAGCAGCTTGGACGGGACAGGGCGAGAGACCCAGTACTTC.

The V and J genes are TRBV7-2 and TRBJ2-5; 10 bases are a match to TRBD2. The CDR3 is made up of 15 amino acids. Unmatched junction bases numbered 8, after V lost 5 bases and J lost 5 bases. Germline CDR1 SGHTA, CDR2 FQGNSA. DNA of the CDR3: TGTGCCAGCAGCACCTCTAGCGGGAGATATGAGACCCAGTACTTC. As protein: CASSTSSGRYETQYF.

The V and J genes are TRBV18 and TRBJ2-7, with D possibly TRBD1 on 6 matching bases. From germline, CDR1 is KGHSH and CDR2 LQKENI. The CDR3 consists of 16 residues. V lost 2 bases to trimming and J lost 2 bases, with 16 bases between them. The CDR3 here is CASSPSGATSTYEQYF. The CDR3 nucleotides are TGTGCCAGCTCACCATCAGGGGCCACTTCGACCTACGAGCAGTACTTC. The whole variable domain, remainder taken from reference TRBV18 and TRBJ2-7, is NAGVMQNPRHLVRRRGQEARLRCSPMKGHSHVYWYRQLPEEGLKFMVYLQKENIIDESGMPKERFSAEFPKEGPSILRIQQVVRGDSAAYFCASSPSGATSTYEQYFGPGTRLTVT.

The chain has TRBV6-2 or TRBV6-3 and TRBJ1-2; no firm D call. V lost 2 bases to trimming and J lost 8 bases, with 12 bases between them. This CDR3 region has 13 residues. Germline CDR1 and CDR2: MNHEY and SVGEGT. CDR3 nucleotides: TGTGCCAGCAGTTACCAGAGAGAGGGAGGCTACACCTTC. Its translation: CASSYQREGGYTF.

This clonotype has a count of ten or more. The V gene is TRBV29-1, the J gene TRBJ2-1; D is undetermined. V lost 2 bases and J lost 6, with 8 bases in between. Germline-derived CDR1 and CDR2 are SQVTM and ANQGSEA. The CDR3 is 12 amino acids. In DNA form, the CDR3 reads TGCAGCGTTGAAATGGGGTCCAATGAGCAGTTCTTC. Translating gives CSVEMGSNEQFF.

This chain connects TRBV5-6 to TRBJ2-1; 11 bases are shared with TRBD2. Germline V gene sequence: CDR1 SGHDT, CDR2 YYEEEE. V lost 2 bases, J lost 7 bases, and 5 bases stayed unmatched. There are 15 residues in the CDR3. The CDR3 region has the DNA TGTGCCAGCAGCTTTGGGACTAGCGGAAAGAATGAGCAGTTCTTC. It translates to CASSFGTSGKNEQFF.

CDR3: CASSPAGGENTEAFF. CDR3 nucleotides: TGTGCCAGCAGCCCGGCGGGGGGGGAGAACACTGAAGCTTTCTTT. The chain has TRBV7-3 and TRBJ1-1; D is possibly TRBD1 (5 bases). This CDR3 region has 15 residues. Germline CDR1 reads SGHTA; CDR2 reads FQGTGA. With 5 bases removed from V and 1 base from J, the gap between germline ends came to 14 bases.

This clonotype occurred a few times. CDR3 amino acids: CASSQEGTWNQPQHF. In DNA form, the CDR3 reads TGCGCCAGCAGCCAAGAGGGTACATGGAATCAGCCCCAGCATTTT. The chain is built from TRBV4-1 and TRBJ1-5; the D is unclear. Germline V gives CDR1 MGHRA, CDR2 YSYEKL. Between the trimmed V and J ends, which lost 0 bases and 4 bases, there was a span of 10 bases. CDR3 length: 15 residues.

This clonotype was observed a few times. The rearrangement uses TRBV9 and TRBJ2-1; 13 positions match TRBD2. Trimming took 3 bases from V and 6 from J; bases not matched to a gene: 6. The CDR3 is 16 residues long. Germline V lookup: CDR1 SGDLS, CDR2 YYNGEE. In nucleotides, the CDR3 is TGTGCCAGCAGCGCCGTACTAGCGGGGGGGATCAATGAGCAGTTCTTC. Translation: CASSAVLAGGINEQFF.

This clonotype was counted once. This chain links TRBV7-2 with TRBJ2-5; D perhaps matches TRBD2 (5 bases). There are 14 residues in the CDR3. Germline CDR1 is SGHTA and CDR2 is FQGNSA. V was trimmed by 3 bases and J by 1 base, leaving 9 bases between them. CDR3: CASSFTSFQETQYF. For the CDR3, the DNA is TGTGCCAGCAGCTTTACTAGTTTCCAAGAGACCCAGTACTTC.